This T cell receptor (beta chain) came from a study of tumor-infiltrating lymphocytes in oesophageal squamous cell carcinoma. One entry per CDR3 protein results from TCRdb running MiXCR on the PCR reads. This table has about 15,000 distinct CDR3 sequences, 40% to 65% appearing once. This clonotype was seen repeatedly, ten times or more. The sample consisted of esophageal tumor tissue. This receptor was obtained from a male donor with esophageal squamous cell carcinoma.

CDR3 amino acids: CASTLWGARGTGELFF. The CDR3 DNA is TGTGCCAGCACCCTTTGGGGGGCTCGAGGCACCGGGGAGCTGTTTTTT. This chain uses TRBV7-9 with TRBJ2-2; either TRBD1 or TRBD2 may fit D (6 bases each). The germline V gene encodes CDR1 SEHNR and CDR2 FQNEAQ (reference sequence). Trimming shortened V by 7 bases and J by 4 bases, and 19 bases separated the two germline ends. The length of the CDR3 is 16 residues.